What follows are 4 T cell receptor beta chains derived from one specimen sequenced in a study of regulatory T cells in long-lasting Graves disease. Investigators prepared the TCR beta libraries by applying iRepertoire HTBI primers and Arm-PCR of CDR3 regions. TCRdb ran MiXCR on the multiplex PCR reads and lists one entry per CDR3 protein. Among approximately 540,000 distinct CDR3 sequences listed, around 12% were seen once. Regarding time point: newly diagnosed GD, antithyroid drugs for less than 3 months. Generation of the TCR library employed RNA extracted from PBMCs. The same sample was also used in a study of T cells in Graves' hyperthyroidism and ophthalmopathy.

Sequencing was performed on peripheral blood mononuclear cells (PBMCs), taken at new diagnosis, from a patient treated with antithyroid drugs. These receptors were collected from a woman in her twenties or thirties with Graves disease.

The chain joins TRBV6-1 to TRBJ1-1, with D uncertain. This CDR3 is 14 amino acids long. Germline loops: CDR1 MNHNS, CDR2 SASEGT. With 6 bases removed from V and 6 bases from J, the gap between germline ends came to 17 bases. Written as DNA, the CDR3 is TGTGCCAGCAGCTCCGCTGAGGGCGGGGCTGAAGCTTTCTTT. This gives the protein CASSSAEGGAEAFF.

This clonotype was counted at least ten times. This chain connects TRBV12-3 or TRBV12-4 to TRBJ1-5; D gene unclear. Trimming removed 1 base at V and 15 bases at J, with 16 bases between. CDR3 length equals 13 residues. The CDR3 reads CASSLDVVGVRHF. The CDR3, as DNA: TGTGCCAGCAGTTTAGATGTTGTAGGTGTCCGGCATTTT.

This clonotype was found many times. The chain links TRBV6-1 to TRBJ2-6; D may be TRBD1 (6 bases). The CDR3 extends over 15 amino acids. V gave up 5 bases and J gave up 2 bases, with 10 bases separating them. The germline CDR1 and CDR2 sequences are MNHNS and SASEGT. The CDR3 region is CASSQTGTGANVLTF. The CDR3 coding sequence is TGTGCCAGCAGTCAAACAGGGACTGGGGCCAACGTCCTGACTTTC.

This clonotype was picked up many times. This chain uses TRBV28 with TRBJ2-5; perhaps D is TRBD1 or TRBD2 (5 bases each). The germline V gene encodes CDR1 MDHEN and CDR2 SYDVKM. Trimming took 3 bases from V and 2 from J, leaving 13 bases between them. CDR3 length: 15 amino acids. The CDR3 coding sequence is TGTGCCAGCAGTTTCCGGGACCTGGGGCAAGAGACCCAGTACTTC. Its translation is CASSFRDLGQETQYF.